This T cell receptor beta chain derives from a study of T cell responses to AZD1222 COVID-19 vaccine. Study conclusions and caveats: Repertoire collection took place solely once the T cell response had peaked.

Regarding this clone: Its specificity is unknown.

Here immunoSEQ multiplex PCR was the method, and the copy in TCRdb shows in-frame clones only, minus some. The table includes 150,000 to 180,000 clones, 88% detected once. CDR3 size: 14 residues. Trimming took off 6 bases at V and 3 bases at J, with 14 bases between the two ends. CDR1 is MNHEY, CDR2 SVGAGI, per germline. Source: peripheral blood, taken on day 0 of AZD1222 vaccination. V is TRBV6-5 and J is TRBJ1-1; perhaps TRBD1 as D (6 bases). This clonotype originated in an adult in good health. The CDR3 sequence: CASRKQGGDTEAFF. In DNA form, the CDR3 reads TGTGCCAGCAGGAAACAGGGTGGAGACACTGAAGCTTTCTTT.